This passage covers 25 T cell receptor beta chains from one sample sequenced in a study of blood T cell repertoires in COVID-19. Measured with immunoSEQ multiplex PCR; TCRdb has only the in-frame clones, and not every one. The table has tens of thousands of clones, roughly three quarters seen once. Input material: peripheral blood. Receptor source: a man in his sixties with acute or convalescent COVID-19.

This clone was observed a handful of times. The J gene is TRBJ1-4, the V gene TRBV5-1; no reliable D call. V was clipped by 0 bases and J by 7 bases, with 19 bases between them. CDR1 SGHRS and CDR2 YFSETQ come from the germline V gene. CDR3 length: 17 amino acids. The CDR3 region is CASSLAVMGAGGEKLFF. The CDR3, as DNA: TGCGCCAGCAGCTTGGCGGTGATGGGTGCAGGTGGTGAAAAACTGTTTTTT.

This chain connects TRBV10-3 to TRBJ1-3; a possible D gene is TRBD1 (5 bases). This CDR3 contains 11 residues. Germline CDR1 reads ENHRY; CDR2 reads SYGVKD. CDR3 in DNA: TGTGGGAAGGGCGGGACCAACACCATATATTTT. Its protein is CGKGGTNTIYF.

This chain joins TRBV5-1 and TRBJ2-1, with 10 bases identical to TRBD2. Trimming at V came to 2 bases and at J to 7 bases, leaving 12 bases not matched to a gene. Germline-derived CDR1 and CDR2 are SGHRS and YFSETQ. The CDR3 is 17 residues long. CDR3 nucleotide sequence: TGCGCCAGCAGCTTCCGAGCGGGGGGGTTGATTCGGAATGAGCAGTTCTTC. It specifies CASSFRAGGLIRNEQFF.

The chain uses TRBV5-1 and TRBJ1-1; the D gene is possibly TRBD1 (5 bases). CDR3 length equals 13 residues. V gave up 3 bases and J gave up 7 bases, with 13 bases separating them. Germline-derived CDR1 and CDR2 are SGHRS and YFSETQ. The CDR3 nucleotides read TGCGCCAGCAGCTGGGGGGGATTCAATGAAGCTTTCTTT. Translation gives CASSWGGFNEAFF.

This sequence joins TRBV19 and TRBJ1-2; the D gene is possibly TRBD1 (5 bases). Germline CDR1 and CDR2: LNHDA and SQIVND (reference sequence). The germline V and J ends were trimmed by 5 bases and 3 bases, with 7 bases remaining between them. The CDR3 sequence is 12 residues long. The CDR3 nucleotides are TGTGCCAGTAGTCAGGGCTACTATGGCTACACCTTC. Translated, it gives CASSQGYYGYTF.

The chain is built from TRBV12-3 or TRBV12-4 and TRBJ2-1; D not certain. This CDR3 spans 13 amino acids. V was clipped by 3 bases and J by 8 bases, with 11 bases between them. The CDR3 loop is CASSFHQAYEQFF. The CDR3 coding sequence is TGTGCCAGCAGTTTCCATCAAGCATATGAGCAGTTCTTC.

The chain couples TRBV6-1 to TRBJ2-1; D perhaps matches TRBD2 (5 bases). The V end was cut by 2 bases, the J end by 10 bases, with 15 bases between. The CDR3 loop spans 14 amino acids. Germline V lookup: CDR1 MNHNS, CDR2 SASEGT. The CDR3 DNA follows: TGTGCCAGCAGTGAACTAGAGCCCTCGGGGGAGCAGTTCTTC. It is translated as CASSELEPSGEQFF.

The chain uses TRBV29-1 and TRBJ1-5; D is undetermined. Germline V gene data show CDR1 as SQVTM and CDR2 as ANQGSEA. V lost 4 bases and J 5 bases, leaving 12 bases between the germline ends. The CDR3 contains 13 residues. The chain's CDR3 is CSVGEGLYQPQHF. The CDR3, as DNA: TGCAGCGTTGGGGAGGGATTATATCAGCCCCAGCATTTT.

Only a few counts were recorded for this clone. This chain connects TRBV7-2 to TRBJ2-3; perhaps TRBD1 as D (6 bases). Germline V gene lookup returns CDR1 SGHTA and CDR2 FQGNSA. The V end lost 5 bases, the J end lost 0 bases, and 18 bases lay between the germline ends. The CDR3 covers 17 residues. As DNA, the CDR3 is TGTGCCAGCAGCCTCCTAAACAGGGTTGCTAGCACAGATACGCAGTATTTT. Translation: CASSLLNRVASTDTQYF.

The CDR3 region has the DNA TGTGCCAGCAGTGAATCTTTAGGCGGGGTTCTCGCTTTCTTT. It is translated as CASSESLGGVLAFF. V usage is TRBV25-1 and J usage is TRBJ1-1; no clear D. In germline, CDR1 is MGHDK, CDR2 SYGVNS. Trimming removed 1 base at V and 11 bases at J, with 17 bases between. The CDR3 loop spans 14 amino acids.

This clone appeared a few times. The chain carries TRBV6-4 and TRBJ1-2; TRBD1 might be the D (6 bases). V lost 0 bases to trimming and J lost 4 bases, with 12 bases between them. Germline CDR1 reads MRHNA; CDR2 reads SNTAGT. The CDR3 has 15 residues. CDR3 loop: CASSDSPGAFYGYTF. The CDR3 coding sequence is TGTGCCAGCAGTGACTCGCCAGGGGCCTTCTATGGCTACACCTTC.

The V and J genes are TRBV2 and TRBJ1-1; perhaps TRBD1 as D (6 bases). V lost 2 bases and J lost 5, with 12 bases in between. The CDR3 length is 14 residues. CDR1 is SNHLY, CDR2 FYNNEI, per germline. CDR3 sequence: CASSEWGLGTEAFF. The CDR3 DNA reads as TGTGCCAGCAGTGAATGGGGGCTCGGGACTGAAGCTTTCTTT.

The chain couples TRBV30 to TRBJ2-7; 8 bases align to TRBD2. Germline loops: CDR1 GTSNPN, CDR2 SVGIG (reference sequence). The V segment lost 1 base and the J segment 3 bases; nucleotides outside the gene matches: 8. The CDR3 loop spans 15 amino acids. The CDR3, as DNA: TGTGCCTGGAGTGAGAGGACTAGCAGAAACTACGAGCAGTACTTC. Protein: CAWSERTSRNYEQYF.

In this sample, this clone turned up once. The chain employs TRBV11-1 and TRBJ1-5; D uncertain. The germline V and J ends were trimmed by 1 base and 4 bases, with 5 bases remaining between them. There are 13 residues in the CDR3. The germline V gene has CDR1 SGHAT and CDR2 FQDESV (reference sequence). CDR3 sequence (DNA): TGTGCCAGCAGCTTAGGTAAAAATCAGCCCCAGCATTTT. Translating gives CASSLGKNQPQHF.

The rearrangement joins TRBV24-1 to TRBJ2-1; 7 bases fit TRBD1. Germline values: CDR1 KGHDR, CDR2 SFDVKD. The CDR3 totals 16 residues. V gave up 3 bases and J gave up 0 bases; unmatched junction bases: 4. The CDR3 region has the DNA TGTGCCACCAGTGATCCACAGGGGAGCTCCTACAATGAGCAGTTCTTC. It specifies CATSDPQGSSYNEQFF.

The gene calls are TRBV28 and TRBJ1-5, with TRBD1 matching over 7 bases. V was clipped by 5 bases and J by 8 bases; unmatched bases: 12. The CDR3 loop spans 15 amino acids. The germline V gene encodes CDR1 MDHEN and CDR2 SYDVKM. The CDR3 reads CASSPWDSSSEPQHF. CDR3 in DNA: TGTGCCAGCAGTCCCTGGGACAGTTCATCGGAGCCCCAGCATTTT.

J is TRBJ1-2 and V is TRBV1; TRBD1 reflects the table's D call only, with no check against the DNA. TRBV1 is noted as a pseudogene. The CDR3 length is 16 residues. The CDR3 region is CTSSQENRGPDYGYTF. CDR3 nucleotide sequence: TGCACCAGCAGCCAAGAAAACAGGGGGCCCGACTATGGCTACACCTTC.

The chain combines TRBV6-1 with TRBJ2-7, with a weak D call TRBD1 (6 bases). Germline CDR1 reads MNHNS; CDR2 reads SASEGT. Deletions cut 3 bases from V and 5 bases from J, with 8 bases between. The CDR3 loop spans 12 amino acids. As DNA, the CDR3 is TGTGCCAGCAGTGACAGGGGCAACGAGCAGTACTTC. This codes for CASSDRGNEQYF.

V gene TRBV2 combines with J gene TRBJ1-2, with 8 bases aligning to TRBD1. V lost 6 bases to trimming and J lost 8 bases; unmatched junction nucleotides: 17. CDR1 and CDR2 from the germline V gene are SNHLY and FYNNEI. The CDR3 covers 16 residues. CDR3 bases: TGTGCCAGCAGCCTACTTGGACAGGGAGTGGGTGGGGGCTACACCTTC. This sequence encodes CASSLLGQGVGGGYTF.

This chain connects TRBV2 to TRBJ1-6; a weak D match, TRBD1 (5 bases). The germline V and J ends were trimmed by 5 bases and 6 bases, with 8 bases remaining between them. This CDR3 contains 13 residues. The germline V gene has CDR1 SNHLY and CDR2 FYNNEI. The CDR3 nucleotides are TGTGCCAGCAGTTCGGACATTAATTCACCCCTCCACTTT. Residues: CASSSDINSPLHF. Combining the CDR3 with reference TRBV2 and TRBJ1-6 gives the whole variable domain EPEVTQTPSHQVTQMGQEVILRCVPISNHLYFYWYRQILGQKVEFLVSFYNNEISEKSEIFDDQFSVERPDGSNFTLKIRSTKLEDSAMYFCASSSDINSPLHFGNGTRLTVT.

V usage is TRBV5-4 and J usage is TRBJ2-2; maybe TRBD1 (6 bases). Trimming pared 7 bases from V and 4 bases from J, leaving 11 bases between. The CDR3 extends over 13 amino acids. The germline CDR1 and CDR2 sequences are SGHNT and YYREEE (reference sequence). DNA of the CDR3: TGTGCCAGCCGCTGGACAGTCACCGGGGAGCTGTTTTTT. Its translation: CASRWTVTGELFF.

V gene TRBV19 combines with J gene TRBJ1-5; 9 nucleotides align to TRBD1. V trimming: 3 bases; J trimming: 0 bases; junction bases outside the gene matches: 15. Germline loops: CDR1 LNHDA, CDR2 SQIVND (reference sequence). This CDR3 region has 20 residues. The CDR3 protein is CASSIFGGQGGGTSNQPQHF. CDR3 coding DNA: TGTGCCAGTAGTATCTTTGGGGGACAGGGAGGGGGAACTAGCAATCAGCCCCAGCATTTT.

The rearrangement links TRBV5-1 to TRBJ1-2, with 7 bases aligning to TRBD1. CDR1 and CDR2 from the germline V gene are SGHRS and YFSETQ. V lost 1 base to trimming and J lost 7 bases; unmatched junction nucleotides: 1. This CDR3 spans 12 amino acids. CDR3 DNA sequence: TGCGCCAGCAGCTTGAGGGGGCTTGGCTACACCTTC. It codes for CASSLRGLGYTF.

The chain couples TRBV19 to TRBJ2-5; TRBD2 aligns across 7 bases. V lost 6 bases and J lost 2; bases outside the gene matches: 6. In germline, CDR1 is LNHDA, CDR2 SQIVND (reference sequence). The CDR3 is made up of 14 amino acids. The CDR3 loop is CASRITSEQETQYF. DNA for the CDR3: TGTGCCAGTAGGATAACTAGCGAGCAAGAGACCCAGTACTTC.

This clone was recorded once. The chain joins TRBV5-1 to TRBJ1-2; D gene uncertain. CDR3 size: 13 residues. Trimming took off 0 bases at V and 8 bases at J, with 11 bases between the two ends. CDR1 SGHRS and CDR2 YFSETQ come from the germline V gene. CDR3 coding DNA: TGCGCCAGCAGCTTGGACCTATTTCTGGGCTACACCTTC. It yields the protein CASSLDLFLGYTF.